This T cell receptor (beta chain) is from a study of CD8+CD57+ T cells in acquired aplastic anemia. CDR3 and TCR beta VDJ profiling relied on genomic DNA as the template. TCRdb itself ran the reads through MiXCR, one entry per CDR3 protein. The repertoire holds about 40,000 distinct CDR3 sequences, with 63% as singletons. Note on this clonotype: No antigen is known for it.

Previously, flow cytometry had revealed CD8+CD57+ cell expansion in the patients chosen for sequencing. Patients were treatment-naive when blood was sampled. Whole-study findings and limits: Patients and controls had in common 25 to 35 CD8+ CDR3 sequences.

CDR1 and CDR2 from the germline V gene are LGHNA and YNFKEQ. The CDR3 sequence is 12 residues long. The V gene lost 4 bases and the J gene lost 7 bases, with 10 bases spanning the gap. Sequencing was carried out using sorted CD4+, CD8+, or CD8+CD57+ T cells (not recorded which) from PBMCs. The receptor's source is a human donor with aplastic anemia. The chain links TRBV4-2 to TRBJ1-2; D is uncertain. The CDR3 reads CASSPGYGGYTF. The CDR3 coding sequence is TGTGCCAGCAGCCCCGGCTACGGTGGCTACACCTTC.